The present entry profiles one T cell receptor (beta chain) with its context. RNA totalling roughly 0.45 to 1 ug underwent reverse transcription with random hexamers. TCRdb reprocessed the immunoSEQ multiplex PCR reads via MiXCR and lists one record per CDR3 protein. Seen here are 100,000 to 150,000 distinct CDR3 sequences, about 94% observed once, and the top ten hold about 0.19%. This sample was taken from a study of CD8 T cells in Susac syndrome. The CDR3 is 13 residues long. Per germline, CDR1 SGHTA and CDR2 FQGTGA. Trimming stripped 5 bases from V and 8 bases from J, with 13 bases between. The sequenced sample consisted of CD8+ T cells from PBMCs. The source is a human donor with Susac syndrome. The chain uses TRBV7-3 and TRBJ2-1, with D perhaps matching TRBD1 (6 bases). The CDR3 DNA reads as TGTGCCAGCAGCATTACAGGGTTCGATGAGCAGTTCTTC. Translation: CASSITGFDEQFF.